This T cell receptor (beta chain) was documented in a study of blood T cell repertoires in COVID-19. CDR3 size: 13 residues. V was pared by 3 bases and J by 5 bases, with 10 bases between. Per germline, CDR1 MNHEY and CDR2 SMNVEV (reference sequence). Libraries were prepared by immunoSEQ multiplex PCR; TCRdb keeps only in-frame clonotypes and omits some of them. The data contain about 160,000 clones, about four fifths of them seen just once; the ten biggest clones take up approximately 3.6%. Material: PBMCs or T cells enriched from blood (not recorded which). This receptor was taken from a woman aged 55-75 years who had recovered from COVID-19. The V gene is TRBV27, the J gene TRBJ1-1; D is ambiguous. CDR3 loop: CASSFGSWTEAFF. The CDR3 nucleotides read TGTGCCAGCAGTTTTGGCAGTTGGACTGAAGCTTTCTTT.